This TCR beta chain emerged from a study of molecular identifiers for immune sequencing clone quantification. The germline CDR1 and CDR2 sequences are DFQATT and SNEGSKA (reference sequence). This CDR3 is 13 amino acids long. This clonotype has only a few counts. At one end the junction does not follow the germline gene, possibly because of a read error. TCRdb re-analysed the PCR reads in MiXCR, keeping a single row per CDR3 protein. The sample yields approximately 500,000 distinct CDR3 sequences, about a fifth seen once. The TCR comes from a human donor in good health. Some libraries in this study had Jurkat cell RNA spiked in. The sequenced material came from naive CD8+ T cells from blood, with Jurkat cell RNA spiked in. Regarding subset: FACS-sorted CD8+CD4-CCR7+CD45RA+ naive T cells. This chain links TRBV20-1 with TRBJ1-1; D uncertain. The CDR3 sequence: CSVRDRGNPEAFF. CDR3 in DNA: TGCAGTGTTAGAGATCGAGGGAACCCTGAAGCTTTCTTT.